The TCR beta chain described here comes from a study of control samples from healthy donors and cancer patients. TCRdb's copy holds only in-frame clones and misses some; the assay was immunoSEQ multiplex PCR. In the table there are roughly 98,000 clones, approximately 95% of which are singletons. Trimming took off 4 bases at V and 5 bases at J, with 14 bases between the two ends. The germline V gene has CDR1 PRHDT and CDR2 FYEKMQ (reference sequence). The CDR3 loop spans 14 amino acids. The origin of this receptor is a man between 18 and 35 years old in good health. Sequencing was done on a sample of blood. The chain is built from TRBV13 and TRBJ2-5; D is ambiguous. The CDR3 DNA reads TGTGCCAGCAGCTGGTCCGGACCTCAGGAGACCCAGTACTTC. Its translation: CASSWSGPQETQYF.